The rows below give T cell receptor beta chains drawn from one sample of a study of T cell repertoires in cytomegalovirus infection. No antigen has been identified for these receptors. TCRdb ran MiXCR on the reads and lists one entry per CDR3 protein. Among 570,000 or so distinct CDR3 sequences listed, approximately 40% were seen once. The input for sequencing was cultured PBMCs, taken from culture after CMV antigen stimulation. The receptors originated from a human donor in good health (CMV status not recorded). Some clones in this sample may be carry-over from other donors' samples. Each CDR3 is given with its conserved first and last residue. Each record gives: V gene, J gene, CDR3 protein.

TRBV7-2,TRBJ1-3,CASSFALSGNTIYF
TRBV7-9,TRBJ2-3,CATLRSGGGTDTQYF
TRBV6-2/TRBV6-3,TRBJ1-1,CASSTPGQVNTEAFF
TRBV15,TRBJ2-2,CATSRGRTNTGELFF
TRBV7-8,TRBJ2-1,CASSFPRSGLAHYNEQFF
TRBV12-3/TRBV12-4,TRBJ2-5,CASSFDRGQTQYF
TRBV7-6,TRBJ2-3,CASSPEYGATDTQYF
TRBV11-2,TRBJ2-5,CASSLYGETQYF
TRBV14,TRBJ2-1,CASRPGTSGSYYNEQFF
TRBV7-2,TRBJ2-3,CASSPERGWSTDTQYF
TRBV28,TRBJ2-5,CASSRSRRGQETQYF
TRBV3-1,TRBJ2-1,CASSQDLASGRRGQFF
TRBV7-2,TRBJ2-1,CASSEGGGEQFF
TRBV7-8,TRBJ2-1,CASSLSSGQGYNEQFF
TRBV28,TRBJ2-6,CASSLRQGVEGANVLTF
TRBV7-2,TRBJ2-3,CASSLYRGSTDTQYF
TRBV19,TRBJ1-4,CASHTGLNEILFF
TRBV4-3,TRBJ2-2,CASSQESGTGELFF
TRBV2,TRBJ1-5,CASSSVRMGNQPQHF
TRBV7-2,TRBJ1-4,CASRLGGSNEKLFF
TRBV6-5,TRBJ2-5,CASRPPGGETQYF
TRBV7-9,TRBJ1-1,CASGLGKNTEAFF